The TCR beta chain described here comes from a study of memory CD4+ T cells and cytomegalovirus serostatus. The authors' processing: Out-of-frame sequences were removed, leaving some 2 million distinct TCRbeta sequences. Produced via immunoSEQ multiplex PCR; TCRdb's table is partial and in-frame only. The V and J calls and clone size come from that table; D and trimming were worked out from the DNA. In the table there are approximately 63,000 clones, about 78% of which are singletons. The sort gate was single viable CD3+CD4+CD8-CD45RO+ cells for memory CD4+ T cells. Positive selection with CD4 microbeads enriched total CD4+ T cells. The CDR3 covers 16 residues. Per the germline V gene, CDR1 is KGHSH and CDR2 is LQKENI. V was clipped by 2 bases and J by 5 bases; unmatched bases: 6.

The genes are TRBV18 and TRBJ1-1, with 12 bases that match TRBD1. The sequence was obtained from an adult in good health and CMV-seronegative. Some clones in this sample may be carry-over from other donors' samples. Input material: memory CD4+ T cells from blood. The CDR3 protein is CASSPGTGGLETEAFF. The CDR3 region has the DNA TGTGCCAGCTCACCAGGGACAGGGGGCTTAGAGACTGAAGCTTTCTTT.